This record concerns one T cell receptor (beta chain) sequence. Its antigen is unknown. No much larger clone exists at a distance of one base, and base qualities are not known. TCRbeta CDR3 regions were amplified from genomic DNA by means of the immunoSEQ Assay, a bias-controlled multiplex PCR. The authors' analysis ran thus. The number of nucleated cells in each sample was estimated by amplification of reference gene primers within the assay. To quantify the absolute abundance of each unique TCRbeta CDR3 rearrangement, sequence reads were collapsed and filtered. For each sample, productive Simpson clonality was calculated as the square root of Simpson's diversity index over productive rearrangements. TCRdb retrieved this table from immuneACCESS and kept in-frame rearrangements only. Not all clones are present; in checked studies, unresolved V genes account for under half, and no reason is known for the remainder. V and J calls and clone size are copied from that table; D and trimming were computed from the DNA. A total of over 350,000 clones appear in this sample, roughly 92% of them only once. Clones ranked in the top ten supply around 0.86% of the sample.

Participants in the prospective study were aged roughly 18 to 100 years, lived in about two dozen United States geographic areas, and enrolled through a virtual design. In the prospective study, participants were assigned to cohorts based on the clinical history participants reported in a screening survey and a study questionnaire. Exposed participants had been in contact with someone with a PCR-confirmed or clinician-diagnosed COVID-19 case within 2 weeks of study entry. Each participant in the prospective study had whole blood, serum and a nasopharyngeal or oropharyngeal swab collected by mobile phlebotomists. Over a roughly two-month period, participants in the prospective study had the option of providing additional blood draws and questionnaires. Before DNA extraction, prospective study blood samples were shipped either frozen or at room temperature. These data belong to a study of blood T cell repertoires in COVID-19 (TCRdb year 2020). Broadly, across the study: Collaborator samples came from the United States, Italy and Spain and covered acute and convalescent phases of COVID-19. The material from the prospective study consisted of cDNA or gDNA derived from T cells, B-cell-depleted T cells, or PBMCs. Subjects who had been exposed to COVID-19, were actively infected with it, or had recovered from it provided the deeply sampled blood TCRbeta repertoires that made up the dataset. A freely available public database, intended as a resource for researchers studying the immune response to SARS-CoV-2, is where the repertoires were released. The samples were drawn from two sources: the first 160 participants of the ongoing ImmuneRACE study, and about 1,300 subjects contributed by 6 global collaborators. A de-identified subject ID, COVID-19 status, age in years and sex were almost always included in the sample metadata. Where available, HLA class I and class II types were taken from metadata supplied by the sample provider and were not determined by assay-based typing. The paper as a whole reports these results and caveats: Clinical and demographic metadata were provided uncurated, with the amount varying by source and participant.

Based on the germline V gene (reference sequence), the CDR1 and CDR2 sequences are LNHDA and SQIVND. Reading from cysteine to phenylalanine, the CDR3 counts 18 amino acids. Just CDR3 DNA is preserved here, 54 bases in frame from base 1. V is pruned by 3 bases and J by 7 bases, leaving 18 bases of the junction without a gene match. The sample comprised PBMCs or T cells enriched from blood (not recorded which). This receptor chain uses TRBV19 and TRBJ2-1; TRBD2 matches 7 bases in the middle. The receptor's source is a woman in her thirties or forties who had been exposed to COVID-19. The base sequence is TGTGCCAGTAGTATTCAGTCTGGAGGAGCGGGGCTGAGAAATGAGCAGTTCTTC. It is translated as CASSIQSGGAGLRNEQFF.